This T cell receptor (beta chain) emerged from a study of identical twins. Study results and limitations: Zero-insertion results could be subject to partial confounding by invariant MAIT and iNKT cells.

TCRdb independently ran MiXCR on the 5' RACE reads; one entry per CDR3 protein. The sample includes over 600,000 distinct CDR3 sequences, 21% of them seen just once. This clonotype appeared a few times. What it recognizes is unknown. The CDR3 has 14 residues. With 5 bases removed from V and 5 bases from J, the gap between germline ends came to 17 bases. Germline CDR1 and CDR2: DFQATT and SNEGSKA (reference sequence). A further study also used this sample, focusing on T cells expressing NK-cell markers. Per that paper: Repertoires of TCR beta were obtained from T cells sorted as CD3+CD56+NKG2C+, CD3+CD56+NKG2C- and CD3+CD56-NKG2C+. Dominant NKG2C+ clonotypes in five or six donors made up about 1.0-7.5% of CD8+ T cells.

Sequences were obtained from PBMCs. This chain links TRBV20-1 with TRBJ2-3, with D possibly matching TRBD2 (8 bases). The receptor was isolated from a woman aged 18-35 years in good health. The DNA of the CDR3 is TGCAGTGCTCCTAGGGGGCTAGCGGGAGATACGCAGTATTTT. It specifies CSAPRGLAGDTQYF.